This is a list of T cell receptor beta chains from one sample in a study of shared clonotypes between healthy human individuals. Here immunoSEQ multiplex PCR was the method, and the copy in TCRdb shows in-frame clones only, minus some. Of over a million clones listed, roughly 70% are singletons. Sequenced input: memory CD4+ T cells sorted from blood. The source of these receptors is a man aged 18-30 years in good health. CDR3s include the opening cysteine and the closing phenylalanine or tryptophan.

v_call: TRBV28; cdr3_aa: CASTSEGRGFYGYTF
v_call: TRBV7-3; cdr3_aa: CASSLIAGGGYEQYF
v_call: TRBV9; cdr3_aa: CASKGTSGNTGELFF
v_call: TRBV25-1; cdr3_aa: CASSEFGGNQPQHF
v_call: TRBV28; cdr3_aa: CASSHGTRLGYEQYF
v_call: TRBV2; cdr3_aa: CASTLTRTGSLKGDTEAFF
v_call: TRBV4-3; cdr3_aa: CASSQDHGAEQFF
v_call: TRBV11-2; cdr3_aa: CASSLDRAVTEAFF
v_call: TRBV2; cdr3_aa: CASTNHYGSGNYGYTF
v_call: TRBV15; cdr3_aa: CATSRDFVQDLLTF
v_call: TRBV5-6; cdr3_aa: CASSLDLAGAGTQYF
v_call: TRBV28; cdr3_aa: CAGGGRHRRGTGELFF
v_call: TRBV11-2; cdr3_aa: CASRTGLAVNEQFF
v_call: TRBV6-5; cdr3_aa: CASTKDRGTEAFF
v_call: TRBV19; cdr3_aa: CASKGGQGTNTGELFF
v_call: TRBV11-2; cdr3_aa: CASSSSGRAHEQYF
v_call: TRBV6-1; cdr3_aa: CASSEFGSINTGELFF
v_call: TRBV25-1; cdr3_aa: CASSPVSGANVLTF
v_call: TRBV14; cdr3_aa: CASSHARGGSPNEKLFF
v_call: TRBV4-3; cdr3_aa: CASSQEPGLAGGELFF
v_call: TRBV9; cdr3_aa: CASSVDPGGYGYTF
v_call: TRBV7-2; cdr3_aa: CASSLYTLNTEAFF
v_call: TRBV5-1; cdr3_aa: CASSLSLAAYNEQFF
v_call: TRBV11-2; cdr3_aa: CASSPGAETRGSGELFF
v_call: TRBV7-9; cdr3_aa: CASSPSRF
v_call: TRBV5-4; cdr3_aa: CASSAGGFEATGELFF
v_call: TRBV19; cdr3_aa: CASSIGSSDTQYF
v_call: TRBV14; cdr3_aa: CASSQVIWSGANVLTF
v_call: TRBV5-6; cdr3_aa: CASSPVGTERKNIQYF
v_call: TRBV18; cdr3_aa: CASSRPEGSSGYTF
v_call: TRBV6-1; cdr3_aa: CASSDGQRTDTQYF
v_call: TRBV19; cdr3_aa: CASISGLGGELFF
v_call: TRBV4-1; cdr3_aa: CASSQSRAPSGADTQYF
v_call: TRBV28; cdr3_aa: CASSNRGTGYTF
v_call: TRBV9; cdr3_aa: CASSAANRGNEQFF
v_call: TRBV30; cdr3_aa: CAWSVGTGTGYTF
v_call: TRBV2; cdr3_aa: CASKVNTEAFF
v_call: TRBV13; cdr3_aa: CASSSTGGIPGANVLTF
v_call: TRBV6-6; cdr3_aa: CASSLGFNQPQHF
v_call: TRBV2; cdr3_aa: CASRMGRGALYEQYF
v_call: TRBV10-3; cdr3_aa: CAISGGSVNEQFF
v_call: TRBV1; cdr3_aa: CTSSQVRGGMETQYF
v_call: TRBV18; cdr3_aa: CASSPRGTGTYEQYF
v_call: TRBV2; cdr3_aa: CASSRIAQFF
v_call: TRBV30; cdr3_aa: CAWRNSGSGANVLTF
v_call: TRBV5-1; cdr3_aa: CASSLAMSDTQYF
v_call: TRBV6-6; cdr3_aa: CASSWRGTGQNEKLFF
v_call: TRBV9; cdr3_aa: CASSVAADWGGLSPLHF
v_call: TRBV7-3; cdr3_aa: CASGDGNTEAFF
v_call: TRBV14; cdr3_aa: CASRLRGSTDTQYF
v_call: TRBV5-1; cdr3_aa: CASSLAPGGDTEAFF
v_call: TRBV7-2; cdr3_aa: CASSTRAGGLGELFF
v_call: TRBV7-2; cdr3_aa: CASRPPGATNEKLFF
v_call: TRBV2; cdr3_aa: CASSGGTGPSYEQYF
v_call: TRBV6-5; cdr3_aa: CASSRERLRTDTQYF
v_call: TRBV19; cdr3_aa: CASSSWTGVVEKLFF
v_call: TRBV2; cdr3_aa: CASSVSARDSPLHF
v_call: TRBV28; cdr3_aa: CASSSLAEWSYNEQFF
v_call: TRBV11-3; cdr3_aa: CASSTQPHNEQFF
v_call: TRBV19; cdr3_aa: CASSTQGGGLFF